The 5 T cell receptor beta chains listed next were all sequenced from one sample in a study of blood T cell repertoires in COVID-19 (dated by TCRdb to 2019 to 2021). The receptor library was made with the immunoSEQ multiplex PCR assay. This immuneACCESS table, as held by TCRdb, lists in-frame sequences with V and J called but not all clones. Of the missing ones, under half trace to an unresolved V gene in checked studies; the others have no known cause. This sample is represented by about 27,000 clones; about 71% of them were singletons. Roughly 8% of the sample goes to the ten largest clones. What was sequenced was peripheral blood. The receptors come from a man in his 60s with active or convalescent COVID-19.

The chain couples TRBV19 to TRBJ1-3; D is unresolved. The V gene's germline CDR1 is LNHDA and CDR2 SQIVND (reference sequence). The V and J ends lost 4 bases and 1 base respectively, with 14 bases between them. This CDR3 spans 16 amino acids. The CDR3 here is CASSNGLMNSGNTIYF. The CDR3 coding sequence is TGTGCCAGTAGTAATGGGCTAATGAATTCTGGAAACACCATATATTTT.

The chain employs TRBV19 and TRBJ2-3; possible D gene TRBD1, 6 bases. The CDR3 has 13 amino acids. Germline-derived CDR1 and CDR2 are LNHDA and SQIVND (reference sequence). V was cut by 2 bases and J by 6 bases, with 9 bases left in between. CDR3 bases: TGTGCCAGTAGTATATCAGGGGCGGATACGCAGTATTTT. Residues: CASSISGADTQYF. The entire variable domain, with the rest obtained from reference TRBV19 and TRBJ2-3, is as follows: DGGITQSPKYLFRKEGQNVTLSCEQNLNHDAMYWYRQDPGQGLRLIYYSQIVNDFQKGDIAEGYSVSREKKESFPLTVTSAQKNPTAFYLCASSISGADTQYFGPGTRLTVL.

This chain links TRBV5-1 with TRBJ1-2, with TRBD1 matching 7 bases. With V trimmed by 1 base and J by 6 bases, 12 bases remained unmatched. CDR1 and CDR2 from the germline V gene are SGHRS and YFSETQ. CDR3 length: 16 residues. The CDR3: CASSLRKDRVGHGYTF. In nucleotides, the CDR3 is TGCGCCAGCAGCTTGCGGAAAGACAGGGTAGGACATGGCTACACCTTC.

A few counts support this clone. The chain uses TRBV18 and TRBJ1-6; D remains ambiguous. The germline gives CDR1 KGHSH, CDR2 LQKENI. The CDR3 sequence is 14 residues long. V lost 3 bases, J lost 8 bases, and 11 bases lay in between. The CDR3 here is CASSPRTADSPLHF. The CDR3 region has the DNA TGTGCCAGCTCACCGAGGACTGCAGATTCACCCCTCCACTTT.

The V and J genes are TRBV20-1 and TRBJ1-5, with 9 nucleotides matching TRBD1. The germline CDR1 and CDR2 sequences are DFQATT and SNEGSKA (reference sequence). J lost 0 bases, V lost 3 bases, and 12 bases had no gene match. This CDR3 has 18 amino acids. The CDR3 DNA reads as TGCAGTGCTAGTAATACCGGGACAGGGACGCATAGCAATCAGCCCCAGCATTTT. Encoded protein: CSASNTGTGTHSNQPQHF.